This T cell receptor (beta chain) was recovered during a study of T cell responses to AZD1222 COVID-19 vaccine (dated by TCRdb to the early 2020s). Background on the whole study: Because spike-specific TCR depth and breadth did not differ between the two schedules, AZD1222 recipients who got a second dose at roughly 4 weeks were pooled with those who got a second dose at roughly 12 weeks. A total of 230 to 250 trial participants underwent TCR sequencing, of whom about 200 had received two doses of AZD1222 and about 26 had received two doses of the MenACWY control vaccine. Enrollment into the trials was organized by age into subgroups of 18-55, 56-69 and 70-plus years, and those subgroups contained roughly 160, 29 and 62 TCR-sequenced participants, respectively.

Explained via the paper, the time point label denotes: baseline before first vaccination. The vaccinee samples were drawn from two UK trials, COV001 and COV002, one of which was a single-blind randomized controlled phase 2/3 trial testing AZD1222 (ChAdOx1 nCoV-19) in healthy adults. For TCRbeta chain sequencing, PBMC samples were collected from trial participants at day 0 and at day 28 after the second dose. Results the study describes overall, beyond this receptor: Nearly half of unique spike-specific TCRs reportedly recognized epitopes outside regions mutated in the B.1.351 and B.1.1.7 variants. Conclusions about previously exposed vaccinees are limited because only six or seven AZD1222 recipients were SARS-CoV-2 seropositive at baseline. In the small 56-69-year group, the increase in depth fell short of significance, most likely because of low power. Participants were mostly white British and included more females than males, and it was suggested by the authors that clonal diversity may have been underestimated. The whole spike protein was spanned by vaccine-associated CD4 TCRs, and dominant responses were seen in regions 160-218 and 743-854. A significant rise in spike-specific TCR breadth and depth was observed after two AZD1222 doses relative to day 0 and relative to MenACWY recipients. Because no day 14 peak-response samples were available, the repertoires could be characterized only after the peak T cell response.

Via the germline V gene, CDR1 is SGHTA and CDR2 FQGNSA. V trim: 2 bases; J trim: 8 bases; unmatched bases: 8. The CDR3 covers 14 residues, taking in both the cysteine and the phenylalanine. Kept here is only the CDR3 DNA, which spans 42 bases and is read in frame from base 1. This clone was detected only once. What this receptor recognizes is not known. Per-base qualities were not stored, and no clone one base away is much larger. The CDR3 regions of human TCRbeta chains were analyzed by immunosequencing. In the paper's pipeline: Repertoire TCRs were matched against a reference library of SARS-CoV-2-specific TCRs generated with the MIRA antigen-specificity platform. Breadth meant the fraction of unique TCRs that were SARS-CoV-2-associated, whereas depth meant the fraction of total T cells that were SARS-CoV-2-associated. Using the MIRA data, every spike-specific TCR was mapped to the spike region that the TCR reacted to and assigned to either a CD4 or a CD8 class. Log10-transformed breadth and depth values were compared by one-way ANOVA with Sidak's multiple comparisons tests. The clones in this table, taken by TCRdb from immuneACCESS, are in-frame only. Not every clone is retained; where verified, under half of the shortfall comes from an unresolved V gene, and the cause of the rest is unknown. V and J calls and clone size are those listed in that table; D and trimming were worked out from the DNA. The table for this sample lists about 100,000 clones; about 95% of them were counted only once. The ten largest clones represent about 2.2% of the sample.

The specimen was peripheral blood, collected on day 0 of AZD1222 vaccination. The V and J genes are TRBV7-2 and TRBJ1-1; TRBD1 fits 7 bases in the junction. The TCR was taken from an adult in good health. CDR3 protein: CASSLSLGGQEAFF. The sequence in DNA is TGTGCCAGCAGCTTAAGTCTTGGGGGACAGGAAGCTTTCTTT.